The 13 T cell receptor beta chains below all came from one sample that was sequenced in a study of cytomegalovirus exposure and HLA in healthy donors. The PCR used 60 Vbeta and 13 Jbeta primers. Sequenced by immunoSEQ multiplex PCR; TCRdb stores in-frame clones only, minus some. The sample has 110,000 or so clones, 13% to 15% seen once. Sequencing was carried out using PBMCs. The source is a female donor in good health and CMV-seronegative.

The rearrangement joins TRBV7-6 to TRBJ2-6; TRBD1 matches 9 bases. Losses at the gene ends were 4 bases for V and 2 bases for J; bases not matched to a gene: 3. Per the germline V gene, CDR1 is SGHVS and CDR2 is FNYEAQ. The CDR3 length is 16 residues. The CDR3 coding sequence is TGTGCCAGCAGCTATACAGGGGGCGCTGGGGCCAACGTCCTGACTTTC. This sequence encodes CASSYTGGAGANVLTF.

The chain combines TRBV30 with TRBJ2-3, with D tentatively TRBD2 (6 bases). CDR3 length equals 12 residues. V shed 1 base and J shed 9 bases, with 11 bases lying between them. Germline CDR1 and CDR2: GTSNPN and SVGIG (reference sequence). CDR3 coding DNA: TGTGCCTGGAGTGCCTCGGGGGAGACGCAGTATTTT. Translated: CAWSASGETQYF.

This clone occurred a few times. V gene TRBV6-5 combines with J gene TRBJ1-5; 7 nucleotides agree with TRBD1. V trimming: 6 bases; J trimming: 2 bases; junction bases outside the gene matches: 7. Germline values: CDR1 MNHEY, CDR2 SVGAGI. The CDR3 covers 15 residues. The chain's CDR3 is CASRRGQGGNQPQHF. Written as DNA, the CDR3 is TGTGCCAGCAGGAGGGGGCAGGGGGGCAATCAGCCCCAGCATTTT.

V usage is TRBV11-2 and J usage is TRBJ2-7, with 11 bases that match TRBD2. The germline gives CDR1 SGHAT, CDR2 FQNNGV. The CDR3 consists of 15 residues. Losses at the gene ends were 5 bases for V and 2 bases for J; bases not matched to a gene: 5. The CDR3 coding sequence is TGTGCCAGCAGCCTAACTAGCGGGGGAGCCTACGAGCAGTACTTC. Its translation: CASSLTSGGAYEQYF.

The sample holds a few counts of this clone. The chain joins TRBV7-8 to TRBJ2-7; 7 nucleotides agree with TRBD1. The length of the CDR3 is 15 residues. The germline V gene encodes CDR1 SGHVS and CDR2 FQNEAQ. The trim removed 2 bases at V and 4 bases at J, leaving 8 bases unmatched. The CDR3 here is CASSLKTGNFYEQYF. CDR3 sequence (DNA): TGTGCCAGCAGCTTAAAGACAGGGAACTTTTACGAGCAGTACTTC.

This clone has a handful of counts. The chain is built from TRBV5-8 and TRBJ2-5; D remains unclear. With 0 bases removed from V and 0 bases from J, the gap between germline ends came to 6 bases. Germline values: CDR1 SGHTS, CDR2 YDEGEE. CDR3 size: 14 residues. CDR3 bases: TGTGCCAGCAGCTTGGGAGATTACCAAGAGACCCAGTACTTC. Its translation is CASSLGDYQETQYF.

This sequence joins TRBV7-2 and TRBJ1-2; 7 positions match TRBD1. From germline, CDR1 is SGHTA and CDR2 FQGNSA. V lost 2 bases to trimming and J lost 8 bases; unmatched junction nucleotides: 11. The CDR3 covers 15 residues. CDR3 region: CASSLMFYEGAGYTF. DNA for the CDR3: TGTGCCAGCAGCTTAATGTTCTATGAGGGGGCGGGCTACACCTTC.

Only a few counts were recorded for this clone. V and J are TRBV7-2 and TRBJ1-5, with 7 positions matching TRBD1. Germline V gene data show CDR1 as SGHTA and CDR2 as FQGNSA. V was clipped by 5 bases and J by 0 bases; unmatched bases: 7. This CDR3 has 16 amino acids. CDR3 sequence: CASSTGTAYSNQPQHF. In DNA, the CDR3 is TGTGCCAGCAGCACCGGGACAGCTTATAGCAATCAGCCCCAGCATTTT.

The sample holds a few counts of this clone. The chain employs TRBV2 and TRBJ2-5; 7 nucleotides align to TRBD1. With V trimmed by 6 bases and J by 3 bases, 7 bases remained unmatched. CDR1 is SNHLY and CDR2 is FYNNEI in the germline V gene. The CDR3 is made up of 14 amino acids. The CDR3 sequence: CASRDRDSKETQYF. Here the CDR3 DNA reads TGTGCCAGCAGAGACCGGGACAGTAAAGAGACCCAGTACTTC.

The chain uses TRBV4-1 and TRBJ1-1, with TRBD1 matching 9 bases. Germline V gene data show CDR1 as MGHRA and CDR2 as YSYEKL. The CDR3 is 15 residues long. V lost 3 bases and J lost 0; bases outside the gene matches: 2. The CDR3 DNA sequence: TGCGCCAGCAGCCATAGGACAGGGGTGAACACTGAAGCTTTCTTT. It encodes CASSHRTGVNTEAFF.

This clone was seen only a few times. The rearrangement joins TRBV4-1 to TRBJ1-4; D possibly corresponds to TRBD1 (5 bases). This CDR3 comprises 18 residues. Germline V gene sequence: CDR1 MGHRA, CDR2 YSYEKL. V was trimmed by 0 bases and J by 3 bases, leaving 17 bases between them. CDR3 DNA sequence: TGCGCCAGCAGCCAAGATCTCCAGGGAGGAGTAGCTAATGAAAAACTGTTTTTT. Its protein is CASSQDLQGGVANEKLFF.

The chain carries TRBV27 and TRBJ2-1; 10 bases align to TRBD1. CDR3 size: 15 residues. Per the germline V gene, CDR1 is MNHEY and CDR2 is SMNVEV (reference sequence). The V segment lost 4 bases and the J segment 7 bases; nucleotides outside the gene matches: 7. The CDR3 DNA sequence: TGTGCCAGCAGTTCGACAGGGGGCTTTTTAAATGAGCAGTTCTTC. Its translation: CASSSTGGFLNEQFF.

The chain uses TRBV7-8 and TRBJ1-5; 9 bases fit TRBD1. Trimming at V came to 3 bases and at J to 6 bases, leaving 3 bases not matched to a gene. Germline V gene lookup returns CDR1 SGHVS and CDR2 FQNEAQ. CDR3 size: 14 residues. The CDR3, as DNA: TGTGCCAGCAGCTTGGGACAGGGTTTTCAGCCCCAGCATTTT. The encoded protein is CASSLGQGFQPQHF. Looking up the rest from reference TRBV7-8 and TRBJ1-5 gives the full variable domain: GAGVSQSPRYKVAKRGQDVALRCDPISGHVSLFWYQQALGQGPEFLTYFQNEAQLDKSGLPSDRFFAERPEGSVSTLKIQRTQQEDSAVYLCASSLGQGFQPQHFGDGTRLSIL.